This TCR beta chain comes out of a study of cytomegalovirus exposure and HLA in healthy donors (dated 2017 in TCRdb). For the study in its entirety: According to a later analysis, the 120 or so validation repertoires were produced on the same platform as the 666 repertoires of the first cohort. The study aimed to test whether signatures of past pathogen exposure could be identified by cataloging public T cell receptors. A separate validation cohort of roughly 110 different subjects was used in addition to the approximately 700-subject first cohort. The study combined high-throughput TCR immunosequencing, statistical association of individual TCRs with disease status, and machine learning to predict cytomegalovirus infection status.

CDR1 and CDR2, per the germline V gene, are SGDLS and YYNGEE. The junction carries 24 bases between V and J, which are trimmed by 3 bases and 6 bases respectively. The CDR3 measures 17 amino acids from cysteine to phenylalanine. The entry retains the CDR3 DNA only, 51 bases that are in frame from base 1. The library was prepared using the immunoSEQ multiplex PCR assay. On the authors' methods: A statistical classification framework was built to diagnose cytomegalovirus status from the catalog of TCR beta chain sequences. The immuneACCESS repertoire file appears here via TCRdb, limited to in-frame rearrangements. These files lack a portion of the clones; in checked studies, under half of the deficit traces to unresolved V genes, and the cause of the others is not known. The V and J calls and clone size come from that table; D and trimming were worked out from the DNA. This sample lists approximately 98,000 clones; around 82% were detected once. The top ten hold around 3.1% of the sample.

General study outcomes and caveats: The authors suggested that the approach could potentially be generalized to other disease states and immunological phenotypes. Of the cluster scores, roughly 95% were above 0 in a later analysis, which found that TCRs clustered in the first cohort also tended to co-occur in the 120 validation repertoires. In both the original and validation cohorts, the classifier was reported to diagnose cytomegalovirus status with high specificity and sensitivity. Three of the identified cytomegalovirus-associated TCR beta chains were confirmed in vitro to be specific for cytomegalovirus antigens. Most TCR sequences were seen in very few donors, while some public TCRs were found in many individuals. The validation cohort had no HLA typing available for a later analysis, so co-occurrence within that cohort was assessed over all 120 or so repertoires. The study listed 164 TCR beta chains as associated with cytomegalovirus.

Notes on this clone: Its target antigen remains unknown. Nothing much larger sits one base from this clone, and base qualities are not available.

The donors belonged to the validation cohort of around 130 subjects, which was separate from the roughly 670-subject first cohort. Rearrangement joined TRBV9 to TRBJ1-2, and TRBD1 may be the D gene, going by 6 matching bases. The source material was PBMCs. The sequence was collected from a woman between 18 and 30 years old in good health and CMV-seronegative. The sequence in DNA is TGTGCCAGCAGCGAGACTTCCAGACAGGCCCTGATAGATGGCTACACCTTC. This codes for CASSETSRQALIDGYTF. The CDR3, completed at both ends by the reference TRBV9 and TRBJ1-2 genes, gives the full variable domain DSGVTQTPKHLITATGQRVTLRCSPRSGDLSVYWYQQSLDQGLQFLIQYYNGEERAKGNILERFSAQQFPDLHSELNLSSLELGDSALYFCASSETSRQALIDGYTFGSGTRLTVV.